This T cell receptor (beta chain) was sequenced for a study of PD-1 blockade in classical Hodgkin lymphoma. Study summary: Nivolumab dosing for patients was 3 mg/kg, administered intravenously every 2 weeks.

Every one of the patients relapsed after autologous stem cell transplantation (brentuximab vedotin exposure was variable). Produced via immunoSEQ multiplex PCR; TCRdb's table is partial and in-frame only. The sample includes 90,000 to 95,000 clones, roughly 89% seen only once; the top ten take approximately 11%. A note on this clone: Its antigen remains unidentified.

Study-wide results and limits: Complete responders matched newly diagnosed patients in baseline diversity. Possible causes of repertoire differences, disease activity or prior therapy, remain undefined.

The input for sequencing was peripheral blood mononuclear cells (PBMCs), taken before the second cycle of nivolumab. The receptor was derived from a human donor with classical Hodgkin lymphoma.

CDR3 amino acids: CASSQDRSTAYEQYF. In DNA, the CDR3 is TGTGCCAGCAGCCAAGATAGATCCACAGCGTACGAGCAGTACTTC. This rearrangement joins TRBV4-2 to TRBJ2-7; D remains ambiguous. V lost 0 bases and J lost 4, with 13 bases in between. The CDR3 sequence is 15 residues long. Germline V lookup: CDR1 LGHNA, CDR2 YNFKEQ.